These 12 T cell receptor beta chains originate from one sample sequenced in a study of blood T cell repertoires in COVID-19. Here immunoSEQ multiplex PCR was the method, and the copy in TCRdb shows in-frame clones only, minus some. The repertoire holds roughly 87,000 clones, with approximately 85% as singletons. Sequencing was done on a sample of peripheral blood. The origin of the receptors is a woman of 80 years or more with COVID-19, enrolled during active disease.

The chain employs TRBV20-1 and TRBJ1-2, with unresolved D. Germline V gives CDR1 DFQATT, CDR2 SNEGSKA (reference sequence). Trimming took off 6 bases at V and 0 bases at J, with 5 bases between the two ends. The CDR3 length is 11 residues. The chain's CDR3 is CSALANYGYTF. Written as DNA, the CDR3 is TGCAGTGCCTTAGCTAACTATGGCTACACCTTC.

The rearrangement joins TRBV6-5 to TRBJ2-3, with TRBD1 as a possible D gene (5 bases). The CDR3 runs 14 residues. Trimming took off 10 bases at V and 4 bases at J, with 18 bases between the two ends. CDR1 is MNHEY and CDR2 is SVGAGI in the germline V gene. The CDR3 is CATGLGPGSDTQYF. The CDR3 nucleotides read TGTGCCACCGGGTTGGGGCCAGGTTCAGATACGCAGTATTTT.

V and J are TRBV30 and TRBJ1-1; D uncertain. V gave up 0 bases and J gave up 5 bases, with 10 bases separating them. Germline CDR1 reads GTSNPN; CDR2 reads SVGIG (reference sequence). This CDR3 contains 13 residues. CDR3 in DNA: TGTGCCTGGAGTGTACGTCAGGATACTGAAGCTTTCTTT. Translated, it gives CAWSVRQDTEAFF. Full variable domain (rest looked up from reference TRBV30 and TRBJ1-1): SQTIHQWPATLVQPVGSPLSLECTVEGTSNPNLYWYRQAAGRGLQLLFYSVGIGQISSEVPQNLSASRPQDRQFILSSKKLLLSDSGFYLCAWSVRQDTEAFFGQGTRLTVV.

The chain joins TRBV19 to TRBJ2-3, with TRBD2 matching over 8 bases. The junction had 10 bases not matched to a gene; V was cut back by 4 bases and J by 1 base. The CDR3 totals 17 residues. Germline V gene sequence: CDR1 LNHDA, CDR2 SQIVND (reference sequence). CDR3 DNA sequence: TGTGCCAGTAGTAGCTTACGGCGGGGGGCCCGCACAGATACGCAGTATTTT. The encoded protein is CASSSLRRGARTDTQYF.

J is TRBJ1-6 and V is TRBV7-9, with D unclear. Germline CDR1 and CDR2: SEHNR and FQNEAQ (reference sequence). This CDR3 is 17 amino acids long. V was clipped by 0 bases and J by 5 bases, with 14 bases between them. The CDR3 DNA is TGTGCCAGCAGCTTAGCCCTTGGGCGAGAAAATAATTCACCCCTCCACTTT. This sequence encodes CASSLALGRENNSPLHF.

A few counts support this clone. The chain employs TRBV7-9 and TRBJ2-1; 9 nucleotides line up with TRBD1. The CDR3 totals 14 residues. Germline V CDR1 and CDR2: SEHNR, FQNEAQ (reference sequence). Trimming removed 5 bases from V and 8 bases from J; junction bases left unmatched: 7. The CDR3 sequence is CASSKGQGSDEQFF. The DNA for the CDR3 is TGTGCCAGCAGCAAAGGACAGGGGAGTGATGAGCAGTTCTTC.

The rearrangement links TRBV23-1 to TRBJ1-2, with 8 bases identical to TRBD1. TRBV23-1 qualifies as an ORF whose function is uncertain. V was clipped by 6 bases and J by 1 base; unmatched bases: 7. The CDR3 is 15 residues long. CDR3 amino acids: CASRLPGQGNYGYTF. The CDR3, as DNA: TGCGCCAGCAGACTCCCCGGACAGGGTAACTATGGCTACACCTTC.

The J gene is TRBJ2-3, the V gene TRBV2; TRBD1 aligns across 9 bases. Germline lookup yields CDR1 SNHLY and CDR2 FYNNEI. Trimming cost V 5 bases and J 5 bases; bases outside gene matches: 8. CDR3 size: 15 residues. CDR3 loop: CASSPDRGYGDTQYF. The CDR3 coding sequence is TGTGCCAGCAGTCCGGACAGGGGTTATGGAGATACGCAGTATTTT.

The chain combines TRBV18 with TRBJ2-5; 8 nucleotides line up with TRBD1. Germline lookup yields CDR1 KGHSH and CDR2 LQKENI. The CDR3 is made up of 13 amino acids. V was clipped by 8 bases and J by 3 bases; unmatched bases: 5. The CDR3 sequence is CASHKDREETQYF. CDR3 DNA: TGTGCCAGCCATAAGGACAGGGAAGAGACCCAGTACTTC.

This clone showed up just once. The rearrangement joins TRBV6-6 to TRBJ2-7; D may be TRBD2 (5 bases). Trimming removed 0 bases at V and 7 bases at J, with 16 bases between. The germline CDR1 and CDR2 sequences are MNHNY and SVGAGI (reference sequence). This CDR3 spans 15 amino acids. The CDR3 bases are TGTGCCAGCAGTTACTCGAGGGCCTCTGTGGGGGAGCAGTACTTC. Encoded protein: CASSYSRASVGEQYF.

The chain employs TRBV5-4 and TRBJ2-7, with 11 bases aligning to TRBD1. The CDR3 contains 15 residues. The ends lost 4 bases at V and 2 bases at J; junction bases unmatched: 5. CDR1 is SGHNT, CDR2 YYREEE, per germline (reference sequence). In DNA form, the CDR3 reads TGTGCCAGCAGCAAGGGACAGGGGGTCCCCTACGAGCAGTACTTC. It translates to CASSKGQGVPYEQYF. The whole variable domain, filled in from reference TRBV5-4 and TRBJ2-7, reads ETGVTQSPTHLIKTRGQQVTLRCSSQSGHNTVSWYQQALGQGPQFIFQYYREEENGRGNFPPRFSGLQFPNYSSELNVNALELDDSALYLCASSKGQGVPYEQYFGPGTRLTVT.

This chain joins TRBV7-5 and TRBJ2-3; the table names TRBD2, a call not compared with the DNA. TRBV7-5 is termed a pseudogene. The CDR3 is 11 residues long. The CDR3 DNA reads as TGTGCCAGAAGGGAGGCAGATACGCAGTATTTT. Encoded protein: CARREADTQYF.